This T cell receptor beta chain was identified during a study of CD8 T cells in Susac syndrome. The CDR3 runs 16 residues. Looked up from germline, CDR1 is PRHDT and CDR2 is FYEKMQ (reference sequence). Unmatched junction bases numbered 14, after V lost 8 bases and J lost 2 bases. Reverse transcription of roughly 0.45 to 1 ug RNA was carried out with random hexamers. TCRdb recomputed calls from the immunoSEQ multiplex PCR reads with MiXCR, one row per CDR3 protein. The sample has tens of thousands of distinct CDR3 sequences, approximately 94% seen once. This clonotype originated in a human donor in good health. The genes are TRBV13 and TRBJ2-7, with 8 bases matching TRBD1. The material sequenced was CD8+ T cells from PBMCs. The CDR3 bases are TGTGCCAGCTGCCCCAGTGGCAGGGGGCCTGCCTACGAGCAGTACTTC. Translated: CASCPSGRGPAYEQYF.